This entry concerns a single T cell receptor (beta chain). This clonotype occurred many times. Its specific antigen is unknown. It has no much larger one-base neighbor in the sample; base qualities were not kept. This sample was included in a study of neurological immune-mediated disorders (dated by TCRdb to about 2019). In the study overall: Of the approximately 34 multiple sclerosis patients, about 31 had relapsing-remitting MS and 3 had secondary progressive MS. The 90 to 110 TCR-beta libraries covered PBMC samples along with longitudinal samples, technical triplicates, and paired sorted CD4+ and CD8+ T-cell subsets. The cohort was made up of 60 to 75 subjects, consisting of roughly 15 HAM/TSP patients, about 34 multiple sclerosis patients and about 20 healthy controls. The study compared peripheral blood TCR-beta repertoires of HTLV-I-associated myelopathy (HAM/TSP) patients, multiple sclerosis patients and healthy controls using UMI-based sequencing. What the research found in general, with its limitations: In phylogenetic analysis, the repertoires of 18 of 34 MS patients grouped into a cluster of related CDR3 sequences, which suggests a possible signature at the repertoire level. Across subjects, expanded clones never shared an identical CDR3 amino acid sequence, which suggests that the TCR-beta repertoires in every group were private. The MS cluster was not associated with any clinical or MRI features, and the authors stated that larger cohorts are needed. The highest TCR clonal expansion was observed in HAM/TSP patients, whereas the lowest was observed in MS patients, even when compared with healthy controls.

For unsorted PBMC libraries, 2 million PBMCs were used after storage in RNAlater at -80 degrees C until RNA extraction. Multiple sclerosis patients were enrolled in a US clinical protocol evaluating disease progression by magnetic resonance imaging. Peripheral blood was subjected to Ficoll-Hypaque density gradient centrifugation to isolate PBMCs, which were then cryopreserved in liquid nitrogen. cDNA synthesis used template-switch 5'RACE with a primer carrying a 10-nucleotide random unique molecular identifier tagging each TCR transcript. Each sequencing run produced over 180 million TCR-beta sequences covering 15-18 subjects. Total RNA was extracted with the RNeasy kit. TCR-beta VDJ regions were amplified with primers for the TCR constant region and the 5'RACE anchor, using the KAPA Real-time Library Amplification kit. A first PCR added sample indexes and Illumina adaptors, after which a second PCR increased the library yield. After purification with Ampure beads, the TCR product of roughly 650 bp was size-selected on a 2% E-gel SizeSelection system. Before pooling, library quality was assessed on a Bioanalyzer, concentration was determined with Qubit, and library quantification was performed with the Kapa Library Quantification kit. Paired-end 2 x 150 bp sequencing of the libraries was performed on an Illumina HiSeq 2500. To increase sequence diversity, roughly 24-31% phiX was spiked into each library pool. Per the source publication's procedure: Quality-filtered reads were processed with the UMI-based MiGEC pipeline, which removed over 85% of raw TCR sequences during error correction. IMGT germline references were used for alignment of VDJ genes, and clonotypes were defined by a unique CDR3 amino acid sequence together with V-J genes. Clonal expansion, Shannon diversity and CDR3 relatedness (CalcPairwiseDistances, ClusterSamples) were evaluated with VDJtools, and phylogenetic trees were built with CLCbio workbench. A clone was classed as expanded if it had 8 or more unique UMIs, a cutoff based on coefficient-of-variation modelling across technical triplicates. TCRdb redid the processing of the public reads, applying fastp at Q25 and MiXCR, and retained in-frame beta chains. CDR3 protein sequences are deduplicated, and each keeps its most common genes and DNA. The V and J calls follow TCRdb's processing rather than the paper's. The sample table shows about 60,000 distinct CDR3 sequences, and 3.5% to 4.5% are seen once. The ten largest clones add up to around 2.1% of the sample.

The CDR3 spans 16 residues, from the cysteine through the phenylalanine. Left in the record is the CDR3 DNA by itself, 48 bases read in frame from the first base. V drops 7 bases and J drops 6 bases, leaving 21 bases in between. From a lookup of the germline V gene, CDR1 and CDR2 are MNHEY and SVGAGI. Sequencing was done on a sample of PBMCs. The rearranged chain carries TRBV6-5 and TRBJ2-2; matching of 5 bases hints at TRBD2 as the D gene. The clonotype comes from a woman in her fifties or sixties with multiple sclerosis. At the DNA level, the sequence is TGTGCCAGCAATACTAGAAAGGCAGGCACCCCCGGGGAGCTGTTTTTT. Translated, it reads CASNTRKAGTPGELFF.